This T cell receptor (beta chain) was retrieved from a study of blood T cells in healthy people across ages. Regarding the study as a whole: Both higher diversity and more naive CD4+ cells marked long-lived donors when set against aged donors.

V was trimmed by 6 bases and J by 4 bases, leaving 13 bases between them. CDR1 and CDR2 (germline): SGHTA, FQGNSA. The CDR3 has 13 amino acids. This clonotype appeared many times. Antigen unknown. A second PCR of about 6 to 12 cycles used a sample-barcoded 5' primer and a J-beta primer mix. One entry per CDR3 protein results from TCRdb running MiXCR on the 5' RACE reads. The data show some 890,000 distinct CDR3 sequences, with 25% to 30% seen just once and roughly 10% held by the top ten. This sample was shared with a second study, whose subject was T cells of mothers and their children.

The rearrangement joins TRBV7-2 to TRBJ2-7; no reliable D call. This clonotype originated in a woman in her forties in good health. The sequenced sample was blood. CDR3 region: CASRQQGRYEQYF. CDR3 DNA sequence: TGTGCCAGCAGACAACAAGGTCGGTACGAGCAGTACTTC.